This T cell receptor beta chain was profiled in a study of beta chain features in type 1 diabetes. CD4+ cells of the naive, central memory, regulatory and stem cell-like memory types were sorted via CD45RO/CCR7/CD25/CD127/CD95/CD27. Study results and caveats: TCRB repertoires of naive, central memory and Treg cells appeared more similar among patients than among healthy donors.

The germline V gene encodes CDR1 MGHDK and CDR2 SYGVNS. The V and J ends lost 2 bases and 0 bases, in that order; junction bases with no gene match: 1. This CDR3 comprises 15 residues. Notes on this clone: Its antigen is still unknown.

The entirety of the isolated RNA underwent reverse transcription, so expressed TCRB transcripts were sequenced. The assay was immunoSEQ multiplex PCR, and TCRdb's table has in-frame clones only and misses some. The table has about 620,000 clones, 15% seen once. Sequenced: naive CD4+ T cells from blood. The TCR comes from a man younger than 35 in good health. The rearrangement uses TRBV25-1 and TRBJ2-7; 10 positions match TRBD2. CDR3 amino acids: CASSESGRGSYEQYF. The CDR3 DNA reads TGTGCCAGCAGTGAAAGCGGGAGGGGCTCCTACGAGCAGTACTTC.